The 25 T cell receptor beta chains reported below all come from one sample, sequenced in a study of T cell changes during pregnancy in multiple sclerosis. Only in-frame clones appear in the TCRdb table, and some are missing; sequencing was by immunoSEQ multiplex PCR. Among approximately 85,000 clones listed, 80% to 95% were seen once. The starting material was peripheral blood, obtained in the first trimester of pregnancy. The receptors come from a female donor with multiple sclerosis, enrolled in a pregnancy study.

The chain couples TRBV28 to TRBJ1-2, with D hard to call. This CDR3 region has 14 residues. V shed 0 bases and J shed 1 base, with 6 bases lying between them. Germline assignment: CDR1 MDHEN and CDR2 SYDVKM. The CDR3 protein is CASSLWRVNYGYTF. In nucleotides, the CDR3 is TGTGCCAGCAGTTTATGGCGGGTTAACTATGGCTACACCTTC.

V gene TRBV5-5 combines with J gene TRBJ1-1, with no clear D. Trimming took off 3 bases at V and 3 bases at J, with 12 bases between the two ends. The CDR3 spans 14 residues. Germline CDR1 reads SGHKS; CDR2 reads YYEKEE (reference sequence). CDR3 bases: TGTGCCAGCAGCTCCAGATCTGGTGACACTGAAGCTTTCTTT. Amino acids: CASSSRSGDTEAFF.

The chain carries TRBV5-1 and TRBJ1-6; the match to TRBD1 covers 9 bases. Germline CDR1 SGHRS, CDR2 YFSETQ. The trim removed 4 bases at V and 16 bases at J, leaving 3 bases unmatched. There are 11 residues in the CDR3. The CDR3 bases are TGCGCCAGCAGCCCGGGACAGGGACTCCACTTT. Translation: CASSPGQGLHF. The complete variable domain, with remaining parts taken from reference TRBV5-1 and TRBJ1-6, reads KAGVTQTPRYLIKTRGQQVTLSCSPISGHRSVSWYQQTPGQGLQFLFEYFSETQRNKGNFPGRFSGRQFSNSRSEMNVSTLELGDSALYLCASSPGQGLHFGNGTRLTVT.

The chain links TRBV5-6 to TRBJ2-1; 9 bases match TRBD2. J lost 6 bases, V lost 1 base, and 5 bases had no gene match. Germline CDR1 is SGHDT and CDR2 is YYEEEE. This CDR3 spans 15 amino acids. The CDR3 DNA sequence: TGTGCCAGCAGCTTGATCTCGCGGGAGGGCAATGAGCAGTTCTTC. The encoded protein is CASSLISREGNEQFF. The full variable domain, its missing parts supplied by reference TRBV5-6 and TRBJ2-1, is DAGVTQSPTHLIKTRGQQVTLRCSPKSGHDTVSWYQQALGQGPQFIFQYYEEEERQRGNFPDRFSGHQFPNYSSELNVNALLLGDSALYLCASSLISREGNEQFFGPGTRLTVL.

The chain combines TRBV7-3 with TRBJ2-5; a possible D gene is TRBD1 (5 bases). Trimming left V 2 bases short and J 7 bases short, with 17 bases between. Germline values: CDR1 SGHTA, CDR2 FQGTGA. The CDR3 extends over 15 amino acids. In nucleotides, the CDR3 is TGTGCCAGCAGCTTAGAAGGGGCCGCCTCCCGGACCCAGTACTTC. Translating gives CASSLEGAASRTQYF. Filled out from reference TRBV7-3 and TRBJ2-5, the complete variable domain reads GAGVSQTPSNKVTEKGKYVELRCDPISGHTALYWYRQSLGQGPEFLIYFQGTGAADDSGLPNDRFFAVRPEGSVSTLKIQRTERGDSAVYLCASSLEGAASRTQYFGPGTRLLVL.

This clone was counted once. The chain combines TRBV9 with TRBJ2-7; 9 positions match TRBD2. This CDR3 has 16 amino acids. J was trimmed by 1 base and V by 4 bases; bases with no gene match: 9. Per germline, CDR1 SGDLS and CDR2 YYNGEE. The CDR3 loop is CASSPSPAGGSYEQYF. The DNA for the CDR3 is TGTGCCAGCAGCCCATCCCCAGCGGGAGGTTCCTACGAGCAGTACTTC.

The chain uses TRBV5-1 and TRBJ2-2, with D hard to call. V lost 1 base, J lost 1 base, and 8 bases lay in between. This CDR3 is built from 15 residues. Germline CDR1 reads SGHRS; CDR2 reads YFSETQ. This CDR3 is CASSLFSGNTGELFF. The DNA for the CDR3 is TGCGCCAGCAGCTTGTTTTCAGGGAACACCGGGGAGCTGTTTTTT.

This chain joins TRBV30 and TRBJ1-1; D ambiguous. There are 14 residues in the CDR3. CDR1 and CDR2 from the germline V gene are GTSNPN and SVGIG (reference sequence). V lost 4 bases and J 7 bases, leaving 19 bases between the germline ends. CDR3 region: CAWISPGLRYEAFF. As DNA, the CDR3 is TGTGCCTGGATATCGCCAGGTCTACGTTATGAAGCTTTCTTT.

This clone was observed once. The chain uses TRBV10-3 and TRBJ1-3; D possibly corresponds to TRBD1 (6 bases). The V gene lost 10 bases and the J gene lost 6 bases, with 19 bases spanning the gap. The germline CDR1 and CDR2 sequences are ENHRY and SYGVKD. CDR3 length equals 14 residues. The CDR3 spells CATGGGEKENTIYF. The CDR3 DNA is TGTGCCACCGGCGGGGGCGAAAAGGAAAACACCATATATTTT.

V usage is TRBV7-9 and J usage is TRBJ1-6; D gene unclear. The germline V gene has CDR1 SEHNR and CDR2 FQNEAQ (reference sequence). The CDR3 extends over 14 amino acids. V lost 2 bases and J lost 5, with 7 bases in between. CDR3 nucleotide sequence: TGTGCCAGCAGCTTAACCGGGGATAATTCACCCCTCCACTTT. Residues: CASSLTGDNSPLHF.

V is TRBV5-1 and J is TRBJ2-5, with D hard to call. V lost 3 bases, J lost 2 bases, and 11 bases lay in between. Germline V gene sequence: CDR1 SGHRS, CDR2 YFSETQ. CDR3 size: 14 residues. The CDR3: CASSSSTLQETQYF. The CDR3 DNA sequence: TGCGCCAGCAGCTCCTCGACTCTTCAAGAGACCCAGTACTTC.

The V gene is TRBV5-1, the J gene TRBJ1-4; D is possibly TRBD1 (5 bases). Germline CDR1 SGHRS, CDR2 YFSETQ. The CDR3 runs 16 residues. The germline V and J ends were trimmed by 0 bases and 3 bases, with 12 bases remaining between them. In DNA form, the CDR3 reads TGCGCCAGCAGCTTGGCCAGTCAGACAGCTAATGAAAAACTGTTTTTT. Translation gives CASSLASQTANEKLFF.

In its sample, this clone was seen once. The V call is TRBV29-1, the J call TRBJ1-1; TRBD1 is a possible D gene (6 bases). V was cut by 0 bases and J by 6 bases, with 11 bases left in between. Germline loops: CDR1 SQVTM, CDR2 ANQGSEA. There are 13 residues in the CDR3. In DNA form, the CDR3 reads TGCAGCGTTGAAGATTACGGGGGGCCTGAAGCTTTCTTT. Protein product: CSVEDYGGPEAFF.

This clone was observed once. The genes are TRBV5-1 and TRBJ2-3, with 8 bases matching TRBD2. The CDR3 totals 15 residues. The V gene end was trimmed by 4 bases and the J gene end by 1 base; junction bases not matched to a gene: 5. Germline CDR1 reads SGHRS; CDR2 reads YFSETQ. In DNA, the CDR3 is TGCGCCAGCAGCAAAGGACTAGCTCGCACAGATACGCAGTATTTT. Its protein product is CASSKGLARTDTQYF.

This clone was seen only once. The chain links TRBV30 to TRBJ1-5; D remains unclear. Germline V gene data show CDR1 as GTSNPN and CDR2 as SVGIG (reference sequence). The ends were cut back, 1 base at V and 0 bases at J, with 4 bases in the middle. The CDR3 runs to 13 residues. The CDR3 DNA sequence: TGTGCCTGGAGTGCCAATAGCAATCAGCCCCAGCATTTT. As protein: CAWSANSNQPQHF.

As concerns this clone: One end of the junction varies from germline; a read error may be responsible. The chain has TRBV7-7 and TRBJ2-1; D is possibly TRBD1 (6 bases). CDR1 is SSHAT, CDR2 FNYEAQ, per germline (reference sequence). The CDR3 has 14 amino acids. CDR3 in DNA: TGTGCTAGCAGCTTAGCCACAGGGCGGCATGAGCAGTTCTTC. It encodes CASSLATGRHEQFF.

About this clone itself: The junction and the germline gene differ at one end; a read error may be behind it. The chain links TRBV6-1 to TRBJ2-3; 12 bases are a match to TRBD1. The CDR3 length is 13 residues. Germline assignment: CDR1 MNHNS and CDR2 SASEGT. The CDR3 loop is CAPGQGAADTQYF. The CDR3 bases are TGCGCTCCGGGACAGGGGGCGGCAGATACGCAGTATTTT.

J is TRBJ1-1 and V is TRBV5-1, with D possibly TRBD1 on 5 matching bases. Germline CDR1 reads SGHRS; CDR2 reads YFSETQ. This CDR3 is 14 amino acids long. V was pared by 4 bases and J by 4 bases, with 14 bases between. CDR3 nucleotides: TGCGCCAGCAGCCGGGGGGGGGAAATCACTGAAGCTTTCTTT. This encodes CASSRGGEITEAFF.

The CDR3 loop is CASSLRGTEAFF. The CDR3 DNA reads as TGTGCCAGCAGTCTAAGGGGAACTGAAGCTTTCTTT. This chain joins TRBV2 and TRBJ1-1; D may be TRBD1 (5 bases). The CDR3 runs to 12 residues. The ends were cut back, 5 bases at V and 5 bases at J, with 9 bases in the middle. CDR1 and CDR2 from the germline V gene are SNHLY and FYNNEI.

The chain carries TRBV7-2 and TRBJ1-6; D not resolved. The germline gives CDR1 SGHTA, CDR2 FQGNSA. The V gene lost 6 bases and the J gene lost 4 bases, with 16 bases spanning the gap. The CDR3 is 16 amino acids. The CDR3 DNA sequence: TGTGCCAGCAGTCCGAGGACGGGGATATATAATTCACCCCTCCACTTT. Amino acids: CASSPRTGIYNSPLHF.

The CDR3 loop reads CASSINYREGYTF. In DNA, the CDR3 is TGTGCCAGTAGTATCAACTACAGGGAAGGCTACACCTTC. This rearrangement joins TRBV19 to TRBJ1-2, with a possible D match to TRBD1 (6 bases). The V and J ends lost 3 bases and 8 bases respectively, with 13 bases between them. Germline V gene lookup returns CDR1 LNHDA and CDR2 SQIVND (reference sequence). This CDR3 has 13 amino acids.

The chain joins TRBV5-4 to TRBJ2-3, with 9 bases aligning to TRBD2. The germline V gene encodes CDR1 SGHNT and CDR2 YYREEE (reference sequence). V dropped 3 bases and J dropped 1; count of bases not matched to a gene: 9. The CDR3 is made up of 17 amino acids. DNA for the CDR3: TGTGCCAGCAGCTCCCTGGTTAGCGGGGGCGGCACAGATACGCAGTATTTT. Protein sequence: CASSSLVSGGGTDTQYF.

This chain joins TRBV7-2 and TRBJ1-5, with D unresolved. Trimming left V 4 bases short and J 1 base short, with 11 bases between. This CDR3 comprises 15 residues. Germline assignment: CDR1 SGHTA and CDR2 FQGNSA. CDR3 protein: CASSSVGGSNQPQHF. CDR3 coding DNA: TGTGCCAGCAGCTCCGTGGGAGGCAGCAATCAGCCCCAGCATTTT.

The V gene is TRBV7-2, the J gene TRBJ2-5, with 11 bases aligning to TRBD2. The CDR3 has 16 amino acids. The ends lost 1 base at V and 4 bases at J; junction bases unmatched: 5. Per germline, CDR1 SGHTA and CDR2 FQGNSA. CDR3 in DNA: TGTGCCAGCAGCTTAGGCATTAGCGGGGGGGGAGAGACCCAGTACTTC. Protein: CASSLGISGGGETQYF.

The chain joins TRBV18 to TRBJ2-5; D is perhaps TRBD2 (5 bases). This CDR3 has 14 amino acids. The germline gives CDR1 KGHSH, CDR2 LQKENI. V dropped 0 bases and J dropped 5 bases, with 10 bases sitting between them. The CDR3 here is CASSPPREWETQYF. The CDR3, as DNA: TGTGCCAGCTCACCACCGAGGGAATGGGAGACCCAGTACTTC. The full variable domain, with the rest looked up from reference TRBV18 and TRBJ2-5, is NAGVMQNPRHLVRRRGQEARLRCSPMKGHSHVYWYRQLPEEGLKFMVYLQKENIIDESGMPKERFSAEFPKEGPSILRIQQVVRGDSAAYFCASSPPREWETQYFGPGTRLLVL.